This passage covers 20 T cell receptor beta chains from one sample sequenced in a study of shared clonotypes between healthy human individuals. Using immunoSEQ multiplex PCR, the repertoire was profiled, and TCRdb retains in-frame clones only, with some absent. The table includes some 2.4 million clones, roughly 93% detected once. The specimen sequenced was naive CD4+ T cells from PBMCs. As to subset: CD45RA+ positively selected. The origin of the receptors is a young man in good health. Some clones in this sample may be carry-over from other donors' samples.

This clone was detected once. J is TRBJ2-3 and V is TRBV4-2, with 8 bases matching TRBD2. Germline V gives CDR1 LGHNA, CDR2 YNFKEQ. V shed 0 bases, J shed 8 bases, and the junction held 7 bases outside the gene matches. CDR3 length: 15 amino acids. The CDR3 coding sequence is TGTGCCAGCAGCCAAGACGAAGCGGGAGAGCGTACGCAGTATTTT. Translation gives CASSQDEAGERTQYF.

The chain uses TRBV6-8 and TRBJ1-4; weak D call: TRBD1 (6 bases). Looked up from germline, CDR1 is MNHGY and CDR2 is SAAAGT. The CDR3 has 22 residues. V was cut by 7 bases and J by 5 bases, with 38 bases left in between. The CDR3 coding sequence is TGTGCCAGCACCATTCGGCCGGGGGCCGCACACCAAACCGTATTTCTAAATGAAAAACTGTTTTTT. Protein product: CASTIRPGAAHQTVFLNEKLFF.

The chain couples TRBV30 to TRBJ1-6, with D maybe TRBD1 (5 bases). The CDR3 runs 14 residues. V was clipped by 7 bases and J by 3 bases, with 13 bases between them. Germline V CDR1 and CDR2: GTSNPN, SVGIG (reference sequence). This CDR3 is CALDSQGYNSPLHF. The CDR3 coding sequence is TGTGCCTTAGACAGCCAAGGCTATAATTCACCCCTCCACTTT.

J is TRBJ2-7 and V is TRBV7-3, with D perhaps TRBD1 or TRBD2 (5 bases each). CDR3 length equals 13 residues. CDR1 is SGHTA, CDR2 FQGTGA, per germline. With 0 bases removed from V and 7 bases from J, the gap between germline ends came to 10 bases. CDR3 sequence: CASSLTTWGEQYF. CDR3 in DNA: TGTGCCAGCAGCTTAACTACTTGGGGGGAGCAGTACTTC. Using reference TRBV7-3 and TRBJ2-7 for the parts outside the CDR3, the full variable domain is GAGVSQTPSNKVTEKGKYVELRCDPISGHTALYWYRQSLGQGPEFLIYFQGTGAADDSGLPNDRFFAVRPEGSVSTLKIQRTERGDSAVYLCASSLTTWGEQYFGPGTRLTVT.

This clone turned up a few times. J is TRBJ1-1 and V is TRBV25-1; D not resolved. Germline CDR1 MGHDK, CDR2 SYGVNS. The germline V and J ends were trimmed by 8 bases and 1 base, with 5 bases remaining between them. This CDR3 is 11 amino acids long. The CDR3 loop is CASFKNTEAFF. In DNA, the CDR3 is TGTGCCAGCTTTAAGAACACTGAAGCTTTCTTT.

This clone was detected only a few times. The CDR3 nucleotides read TGTGCCAGCAGTGAATTGGCCCGTAGCTATGGCTACACCTTC. This codes for CASSELARSYGYTF. This sequence joins TRBV25-1 and TRBJ1-2; D remains unclear. Germline-derived CDR1 and CDR2 are MGHDK and SYGVNS. The CDR3 sequence is 14 residues long. Trimming removed 1 base from V and 4 bases from J, with 10 bases in between.

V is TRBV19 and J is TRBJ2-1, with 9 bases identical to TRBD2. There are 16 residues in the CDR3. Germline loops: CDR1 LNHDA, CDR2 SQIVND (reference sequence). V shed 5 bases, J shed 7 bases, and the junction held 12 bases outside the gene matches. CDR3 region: CASSPRGSGSRNEQFF. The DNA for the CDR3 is TGTGCCAGTAGTCCCCGGGGTAGCGGGAGTCGGAATGAGCAGTTCTTC. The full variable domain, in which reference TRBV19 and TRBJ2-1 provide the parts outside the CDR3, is DGGITQSPKYLFRKEGQNVTLSCEQNLNHDAMYWYRQDPGQGLRLIYYSQIVNDFQKGDIAEGYSVSREKKESFPLTVTSAQKNPTAFYLCASSPRGSGSRNEQFFGPGTRLTVL.

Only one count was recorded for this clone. The CDR3 bases are TGTGCCAGCAGCACGACTAGCCTTGGATACAATGAGCAGTTCTTC. Encoded protein: CASSTTSLGYNEQFF. J is TRBJ2-1 and V is TRBV9; 7 nucleotides match TRBD2. The V gene's germline CDR1 is SGDLS and CDR2 YYNGEE. There are 15 residues in the CDR3. V lost 4 bases and J lost 4; bases outside the gene matches: 8.

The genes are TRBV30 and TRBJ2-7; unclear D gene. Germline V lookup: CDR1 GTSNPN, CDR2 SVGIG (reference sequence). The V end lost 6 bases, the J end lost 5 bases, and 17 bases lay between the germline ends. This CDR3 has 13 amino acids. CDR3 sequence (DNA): TGTGCCTGTGACCCCTTAGGTTTCAACGAGCAGTACTTC. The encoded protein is CACDPLGFNEQYF.

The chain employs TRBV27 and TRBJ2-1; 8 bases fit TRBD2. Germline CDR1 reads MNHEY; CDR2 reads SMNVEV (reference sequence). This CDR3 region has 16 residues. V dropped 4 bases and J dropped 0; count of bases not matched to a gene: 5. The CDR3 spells CASSSQAGASYNEQFF. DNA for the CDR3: TGTGCCAGCAGTTCTCAAGCGGGAGCCTCCTACAATGAGCAGTTCTTC.

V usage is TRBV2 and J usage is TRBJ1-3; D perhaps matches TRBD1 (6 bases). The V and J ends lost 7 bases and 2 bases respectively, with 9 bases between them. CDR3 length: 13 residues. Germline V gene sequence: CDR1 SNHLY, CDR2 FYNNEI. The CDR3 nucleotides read TGTGCCAGCAAGGGGGGGCCTGGAAACACCATATATTTT. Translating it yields CASKGGPGNTIYF.

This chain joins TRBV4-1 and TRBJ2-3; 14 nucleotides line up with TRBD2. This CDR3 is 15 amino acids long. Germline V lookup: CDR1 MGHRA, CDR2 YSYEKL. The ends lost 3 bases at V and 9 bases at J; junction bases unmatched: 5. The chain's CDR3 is CASSQTGTSGSTQYF. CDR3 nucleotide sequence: TGCGCCAGCAGCCAGACCGGGACTAGCGGGAGCACGCAGTATTTT.

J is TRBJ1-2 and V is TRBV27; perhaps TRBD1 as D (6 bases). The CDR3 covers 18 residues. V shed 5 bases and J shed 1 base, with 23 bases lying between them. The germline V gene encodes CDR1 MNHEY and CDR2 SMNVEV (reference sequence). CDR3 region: CASSPTGVGGIGNYGYTF. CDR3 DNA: TGTGCCAGCAGTCCAACTGGGGTAGGGGGAATCGGTAACTATGGCTACACCTTC.

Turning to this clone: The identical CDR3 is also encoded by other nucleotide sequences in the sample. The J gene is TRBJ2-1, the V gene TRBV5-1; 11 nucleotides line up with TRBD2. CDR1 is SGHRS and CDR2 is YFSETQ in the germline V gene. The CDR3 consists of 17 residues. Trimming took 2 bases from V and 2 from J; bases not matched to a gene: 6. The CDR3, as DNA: TGCGCCAGCAGCTTACCTGGACTAGCGGGTCCCTACAATGAGCAGTTCTTC. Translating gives CASSLPGLAGPYNEQFF.

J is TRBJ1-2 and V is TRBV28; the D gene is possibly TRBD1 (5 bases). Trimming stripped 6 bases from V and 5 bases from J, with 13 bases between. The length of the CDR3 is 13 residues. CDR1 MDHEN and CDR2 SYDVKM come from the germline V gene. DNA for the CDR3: TGTGCCAGCAGCTCGGCAGGGCCTTATGGCTACACCTTC. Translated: CASSSAGPYGYTF.

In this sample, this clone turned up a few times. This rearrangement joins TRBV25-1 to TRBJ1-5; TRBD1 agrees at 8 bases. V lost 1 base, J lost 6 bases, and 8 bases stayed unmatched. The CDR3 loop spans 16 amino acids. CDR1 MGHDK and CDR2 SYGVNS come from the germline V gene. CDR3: CASSESGTGLSQPQHF. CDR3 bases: TGTGCCAGCAGTGAATCGGGGACAGGTTTGAGTCAGCCCCAGCATTTT.

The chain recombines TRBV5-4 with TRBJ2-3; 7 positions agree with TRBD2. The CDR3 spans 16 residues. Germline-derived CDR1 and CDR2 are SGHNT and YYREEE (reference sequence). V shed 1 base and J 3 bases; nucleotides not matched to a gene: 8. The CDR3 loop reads CASSLTSGGPTDTQYF. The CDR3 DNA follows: TGTGCCAGCAGCTTGACCTCGGGAGGACCTACAGATACGCAGTATTTT.

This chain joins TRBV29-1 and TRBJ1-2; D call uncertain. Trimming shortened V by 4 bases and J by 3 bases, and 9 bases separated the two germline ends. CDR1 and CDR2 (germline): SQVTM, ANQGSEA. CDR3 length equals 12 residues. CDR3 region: CSVGQHHYGYTF. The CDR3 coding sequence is TGCAGCGTTGGCCAACACCACTATGGCTACACCTTC. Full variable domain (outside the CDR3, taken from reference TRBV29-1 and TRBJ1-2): SAVISQKPSRDICQRGTSLTIQCQVDSQVTMMFWYRQQPGQSLTLIATANQGSEATYESGFVIDKFPISRPNLTFSTLTVSNMSPEDSSIYLCSVGQHHYGYTFGSGTRLTVV.

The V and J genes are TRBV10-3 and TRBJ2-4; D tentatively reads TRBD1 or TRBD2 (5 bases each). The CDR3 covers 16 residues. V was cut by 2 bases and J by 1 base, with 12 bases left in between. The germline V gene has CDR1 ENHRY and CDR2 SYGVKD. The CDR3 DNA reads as TGTGCCATCAGTGAGCCGACCGGGACGGCCAAAAACATTCAGTACTTC. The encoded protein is CAISEPTGTAKNIQYF.

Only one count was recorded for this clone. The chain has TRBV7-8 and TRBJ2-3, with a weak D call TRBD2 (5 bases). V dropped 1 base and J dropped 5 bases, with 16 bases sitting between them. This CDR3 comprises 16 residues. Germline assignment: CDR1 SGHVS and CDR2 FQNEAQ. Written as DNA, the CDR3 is TGTGCCAGCAGCTTAGGAGGTTTCCGGGGAAAAGATACGCAGTATTTT. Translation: CASSLGGFRGKDTQYF.